One T cell receptor (beta chain) is described in this entry. This specimen belongs to a study of blood T cell repertoires in COVID-19. Original processing notes: Estimation of nucleated cell counts relied on the amplification of reference gene primers. Profiling relied on immunoSEQ multiplex PCR, and the TCRdb table lists in-frame clones only, not all of them. From that table come the V and J calls and clone size; the DNA was used to work out D and trimming. The data hold 150,000 or so clones, with approximately 89% observed a single time. Germline assignment: CDR1 GTSNPN and CDR2 SVGIG (reference sequence). The CDR3 length is 12 residues. V was clipped by 4 bases and J by 3 bases; unmatched bases: 2.

The chain links TRBV30 to TRBJ1-2, with TRBD1 identical over 7 bases. This clonotype originated in a woman aged 70-85 years with COVID-19, enrolled during active disease. Specimen: peripheral blood. CDR3 region: CAWMGQHYGYTF. DNA for the CDR3: TGTGCCTGGATGGGACAGCACTATGGCTACACCTTC. Together with reference TRBV30 and TRBJ1-2, the CDR3 gives the full variable domain: SQTIHQWPATLVQPVGSPLSLECTVEGTSNPNLYWYRQAAGRGLQLLFYSVGIGQISSEVPQNLSASRPQDRQFILSSKKLLLSDSGFYLCAWMGQHYGYTFGSGTRLTVV.